Below are 15 T cell receptor beta chains sequenced from a single sample in a study of T-cell memory formation after mild COVID-19. TCRdb independently ran MiXCR on the 5' RACE reads; one entry per CDR3 protein. The sample gives about 430,000 distinct CDR3 sequences, 15% to 20% of which show up once; roughly 21% is in the top ten. The specimen sequenced was PBMCs or a T cell subset sorted from them (not recorded which). All receptors come from a man aged 18 to 35 who had mild COVID-19 (a few samples of this study predate the infection). Cell type and time point are not known.

The V gene is TRBV5-8, the J gene TRBJ2-3; 10 nucleotides line up with TRBD2. V lost 3 bases and J lost 6; bases outside the gene matches: 13. The CDR3 spans 17 residues. In germline, CDR1 is SGHTS, CDR2 YDEGEE. CDR3 protein: CASSSQRGGLKFDTQYF. The CDR3 region has the DNA TGTGCCAGCAGCTCCCAGCGGGGGGGCCTGAAGTTTGATACGCAGTATTTT. Full variable domain (rest looked up from reference TRBV5-8 and TRBJ2-3): EAGVTQSPTHLIKTRGQQATLRCSPISGHTSVYWYQQALGLGLQFLLWYDEGEERNRGNFPPRFSGRQFPNYSSELNVNALELEDSALYLCASSSQRGGLKFDTQYFGPGTRLTVL.

With respect to this clonotype: A junction boundary mismatches the germline segment, possibly from a read error. The gene calls are TRBV2 and TRBJ2-5; 10 bases are shared with TRBD2. CDR3 length: 15 amino acids. The germline CDR1 and CDR2 sequences are SNHLY and FYNNEI. The CDR3 is CASAASGRYQETQYF. CDR3 nucleotides: TGTGCCAGTGCGGCTAGCGGGAGATACCAGGAGACCCAGTACTTC. Variable domain in full (rest from reference TRBV2 and TRBJ2-5): EPEVTQTPSHQVTQMGQEVILRCVPISNHLYFYWYRQILGQKVEFLVSFYNNEISEKSEIFDDQFSVERPDGSNFTLKIRSTKLEDSAMYFCASAASGRYQETQYFGPGTRLLVL.

This clonotype has a handful of counts. The chain couples TRBV7-9 to TRBJ1-4; TRBD1 matches at 9 bases. V gave up 5 bases and J gave up 7 bases; unmatched junction bases: 8. CDR3 length: 15 amino acids. The germline V gene encodes CDR1 SEHNR and CDR2 FQNEAQ (reference sequence). CDR3 residues: CASSVNRGLGEKLFF. In nucleotides, the CDR3 is TGTGCCAGCAGCGTAAACAGGGGGCTGGGTGAAAAACTGTTTTTT.

This clonotype was counted ten times or more. This chain joins TRBV12-3 or TRBV12-4 and TRBJ1-1; D might be TRBD1 (6 bases). The CDR3 is 14 residues long. The V gene lost 3 bases and the J gene lost 3 bases, with 11 bases spanning the gap. The chain's CDR3 is CASSFTGSDTEAFF. CDR3 coding DNA: TGTGCCAGCAGTTTTACAGGGTCCGACACTGAAGCTTTCTTT.

The rearrangement uses TRBV7-6 and TRBJ2-1; TRBD2 is a possible D gene (5 bases). This CDR3 has 13 residues. V was clipped by 6 bases and J by 7 bases, with 13 bases between them. Per the germline V gene, CDR1 is SGHVS and CDR2 is FNYEAQ. The CDR3 nucleotides are TGTGCCAGCAGTGCTAGCCATGGTAATGAGCAGTTCTTC. Its protein product is CASSASHGNEQFF.

This rearrangement joins TRBV5-1 to TRBJ2-7, with 7 bases lining up with TRBD1. This CDR3 comprises 15 residues. From germline, CDR1 is SGHRS and CDR2 YFSETQ. V lost 4 bases and J lost 2; bases outside the gene matches: 9. Here the CDR3 DNA reads TGCGCCAGCAGCCCGTACTCGACAGGGACCTACGAGCAGTACTTC. Its translation: CASSPYSTGTYEQYF.

Ten or more counts support this clonotype. CDR3 protein: CASSPGTSGVEQFF. CDR3 in DNA: TGCGCCAGCAGCCCGGGGACTAGCGGGGTCGAGCAGTTCTTC. The chain employs TRBV5-1 and TRBJ2-1; 13 bases are a match to TRBD2. V trimming: 4 bases; J trimming: 10 bases; junction bases outside the gene matches: 5. CDR3 length equals 14 residues. Germline V lookup: CDR1 SGHRS, CDR2 YFSETQ.

This chain links TRBV11-2 with TRBJ2-3; 8 positions match TRBD2. The CDR3 runs 15 residues. Germline CDR1 is SGHAT and CDR2 is FQNNGV. Unmatched junction bases numbered 8, after V lost 3 bases and J lost 6 bases. CDR3 residues: CASSFAGTRGDTQYF. The CDR3 coding sequence is TGTGCCAGCAGCTTCGCCGGGACTAGAGGTGATACGCAGTATTTT.

The rearrangement uses TRBV12-3 or TRBV12-4 and TRBJ2-7; D may match TRBD1 or TRBD2 (5 bases each). This CDR3 is built from 11 residues. V lost 10 bases, J lost 6 bases, and 13 bases lay in between. The CDR3 nucleotides read TGTGCCACCGCCGGGGCGGGCGAGCAGTACTTC. Translation gives CATAGAGEQYF.

This chain connects TRBV5-6 to TRBJ2-1; 7 bases fit TRBD1. The V segment lost 4 bases and the J segment 10 bases; nucleotides outside the gene matches: 11. CDR1 is SGHDT, CDR2 YYEEEE, per germline. CDR3 length equals 14 residues. The CDR3 coding sequence is TGTGCCAGCAGCATCGACAGGGTAAGCAGGGAGCAGTTCTTC. The encoded protein is CASSIDRVSREQFF.

This clonotype appeared a few times. Here the CDR3 reads CASSASYTGELFF. The CDR3 nucleotides are TGCGCCAGCAGTGCCTCCTACACCGGGGAGCTGTTTTTT. The chain employs TRBV10-1 and TRBJ2-2; D uncertain. The CDR3 runs to 13 residues. Trimming took 4 bases from V and 3 from J, leaving 6 bases between them. Germline CDR1 and CDR2: WNHNN and SYGVQD (reference sequence).

This chain links TRBV28 with TRBJ2-3; 7 bases map to TRBD1. CDR3 length: 14 residues. The V and J ends lost 6 bases and 0 bases, in that order; junction bases with no gene match: 3. In germline, CDR1 is MDHEN, CDR2 SYDVKM. The CDR3, as DNA: TGTGCCAGCAGAGGGGGACAGAGCACAGATACGCAGTATTTT. This sequence encodes CASRGGQSTDTQYF. The full variable domain, its missing parts supplied by reference TRBV28 and TRBJ2-3, is DVKVTQSSRYLVKRTGEKVFLECVQDMDHENMFWYRQDPGLGLRLIYFSYDVKMKEKGDIPEGYSVSREKKERFSLILESASTNQTSMYLCASRGGQSTDTQYFGPGTRLTVL.

The chain joins TRBV7-9 to TRBJ1-1; a possible D gene is TRBD1 (5 bases). V dropped 5 bases and J dropped 9 bases, with 16 bases sitting between them. Germline values: CDR1 SEHNR, CDR2 FQNEAQ (reference sequence). The CDR3 sequence is 13 residues long. The CDR3, as DNA: TGTGCCAGCAGCCTCAGCGCCAGGGAGAAAGCTTTCTTT. Translated: CASSLSAREKAFF.

This rearrangement joins TRBV7-6 to TRBJ2-3, with TRBD2 matching over 9 bases. The CDR3 has 15 amino acids. Germline V gives CDR1 SGHVS, CDR2 FNYEAQ. V gave up 5 bases and J gave up 5 bases; unmatched junction bases: 8. The CDR3 DNA is TGTGCCAGCAGCAAAGCGGGGGGTAATGGAGATACGCAGTATTTT. As protein: CASSKAGGNGDTQYF.

The V and J genes are TRBV5-1 and TRBJ2-1; D ambiguous. V lost 2 bases, J lost 2 bases, and 14 bases lay in between. CDR1 and CDR2 from the germline V gene are SGHRS and YFSETQ. The CDR3 runs to 16 residues. This chain's CDR3 is CASSFDRRFAYNEQFF. CDR3 in DNA: TGCGCCAGCAGCTTTGATCGGCGCTTCGCCTACAATGAGCAGTTCTTC.